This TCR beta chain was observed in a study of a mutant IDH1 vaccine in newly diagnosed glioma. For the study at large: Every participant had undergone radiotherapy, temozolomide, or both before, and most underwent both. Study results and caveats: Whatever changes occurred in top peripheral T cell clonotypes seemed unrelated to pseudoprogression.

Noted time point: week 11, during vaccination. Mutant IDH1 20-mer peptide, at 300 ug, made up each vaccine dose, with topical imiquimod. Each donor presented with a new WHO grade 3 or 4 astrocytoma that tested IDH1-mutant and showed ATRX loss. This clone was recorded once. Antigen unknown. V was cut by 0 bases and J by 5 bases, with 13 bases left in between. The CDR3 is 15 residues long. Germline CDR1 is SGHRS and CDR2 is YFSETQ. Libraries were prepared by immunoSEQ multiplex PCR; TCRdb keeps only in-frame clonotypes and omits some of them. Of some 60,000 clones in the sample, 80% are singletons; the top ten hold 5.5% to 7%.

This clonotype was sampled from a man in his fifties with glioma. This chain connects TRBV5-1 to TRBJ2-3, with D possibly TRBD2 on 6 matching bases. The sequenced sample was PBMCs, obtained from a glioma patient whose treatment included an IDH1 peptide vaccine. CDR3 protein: CASSLDQRAGDTQYF. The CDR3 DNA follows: TGCGCCAGCAGCTTGGACCAGCGGGCGGGAGATACGCAGTATTTT.